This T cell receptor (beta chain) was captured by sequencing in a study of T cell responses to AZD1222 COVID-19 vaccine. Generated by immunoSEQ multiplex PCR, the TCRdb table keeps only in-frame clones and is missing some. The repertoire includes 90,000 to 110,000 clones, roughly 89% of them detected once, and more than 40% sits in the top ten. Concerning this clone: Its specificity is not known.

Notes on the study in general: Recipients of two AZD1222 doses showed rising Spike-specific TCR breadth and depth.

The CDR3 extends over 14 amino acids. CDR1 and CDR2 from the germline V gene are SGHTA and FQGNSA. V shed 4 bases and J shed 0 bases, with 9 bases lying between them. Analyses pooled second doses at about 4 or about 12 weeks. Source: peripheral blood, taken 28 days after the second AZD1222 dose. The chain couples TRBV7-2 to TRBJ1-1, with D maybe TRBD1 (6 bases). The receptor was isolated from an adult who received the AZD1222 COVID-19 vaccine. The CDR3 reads CASSSGQMNTEAFF. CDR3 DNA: TGTGCCAGCAGCTCCGGACAGATGAACACTGAAGCTTTCTTT.